This TCR beta chain was retrieved from a study of blood T cell repertoires in COVID-19. Across the whole study: Samples of COVID-19 (acute and convalescent) were obtained from the United States, Italy and Spain. PBMCs, B-cell-depleted T cells, or T cells provided the cDNA or gDNA that made up the material.

Profiling relied on immunoSEQ multiplex PCR, and the TCRdb table lists in-frame clones only, not all of them. The data contain over 250,000 clones, around 86% of them seen just once; the ten biggest clones take up roughly 2.1%. J gave up 4 bases and V 2 bases, and 2 bases lay outside the gene matches. The CDR3 is 14 amino acids. Germline V lookup: CDR1 LNHDA, CDR2 SQIVND (reference sequence). The sequenced material came from peripheral blood. The TCR sequence derives from a man in his forties or fifties with acute or convalescent COVID-19. The V and J genes are TRBV19 and TRBJ1-1; 9 positions agree with TRBD1. The CDR3 reads CASSITGGVTEAFF. The CDR3 DNA is TGTGCCAGTAGTATAACAGGGGGCGTCACTGAAGCTTTCTTT. The full variable domain, rest sourced from reference TRBV19 and TRBJ1-1, is DGGITQSPKYLFRKEGQNVTLSCEQNLNHDAMYWYRQDPGQGLRLIYYSQIVNDFQKGDIAEGYSVSREKKESFPLTVTSAQKNPTAFYLCASSITGGVTEAFFGQGTRLTVV.